This T cell receptor (beta chain) emerged from a study of shared clonotypes between healthy human individuals. About this clone: Within the sample, other DNA sequences also encode this same CDR3.

The data were produced by immunoSEQ multiplex PCR, yet TCRdb's version contains in-frame clones alone and is incomplete. Of around 2,100,000 clones in the sample, roughly 94% are singletons; the top ten hold 1% to 1.5%. As defined, naive CD8 cells were CD45RO-negative and positively selected for CCR7, with terminally differentiated effector memory CD45RA+ cells excluded. V was trimmed by 2 bases and J by 0 bases, leaving 5 bases between them. The V gene's germline CDR1 is MNHEY and CDR2 SVGAGI. This CDR3 spans 13 amino acids. Sequencing was performed on naive CD8+ T cells sorted from blood. This receptor was taken from a man aged 18 to 29 in good health. V usage is TRBV6-5 and J usage is TRBJ2-7; D unclear. The CDR3 loop is CASSYVGSYEQYF. CDR3 nucleotides: TGTGCCAGCAGTTACGTCGGCTCCTACGAGCAGTACTTC.